One T cell receptor beta chain is described in this entry. TCRdb processed the 5' RACE reads anew with MiXCR; each CDR3 protein has one entry. The repertoire consists of 95,000 to 100,000 distinct CDR3 sequences, with 17% occurring once and the leading ten covering 6.2%. The ends were cut back, 0 bases at V and 4 bases at J, with 8 bases in the middle. CDR3 length: 14 residues. Germline CDR1 is SGHTA and CDR2 is FQGNSA. The data belong to a study of T cells of healthy individuals. The clonotype was recovered from a human donor in good health. V usage is TRBV7-2 and J usage is TRBJ2-3; unclear D gene. CDR3 amino acids: CASSLASHADTQYF. DNA of the CDR3: TGTGCCAGCAGCTTAGCGTCTCATGCAGATACGCAGTATTTT.